The 8 T cell receptor beta chains below come from one sample, sequenced in a study of HIV-infected patients and healthy controls. The repertoire came from unfractionated whole blood and reflected all unsorted peripheral T cells. Reverse transcription used 450 to 500 ng RNA and constant-region primers for alpha and beta. Each of the alpha and beta chains got its own library through chain-specific third strand synthesis with indices. In TCRdb, the 5' RACE reads were re-called with MiXCR into one record per CDR3 protein. The data hold hundreds of distinct CDR3 sequences, with roughly 72% observed a single time. Sequencing was performed on blood, taken before antiretroviral therapy. The source is an adult with HIV infection.

This clonotype was recorded only once. Because the library targeted alpha chains, this beta chain is an off-target read whose size means little. The chain joins TRBV24-1 to TRBJ1-5; 7 bases agree with TRBD1. CDR1 is KGHDR and CDR2 is SFDVKD in the germline V gene. The CDR3 runs to 14 residues. Trimming removed 5 bases from V and 6 bases from J; junction bases left unmatched: 6. CDR3 DNA sequence: TGTGCCACCAGTGGGTCAGGGGGAGTTCAGCCCCAGCATTTT. Its translation is CATSGSGGVQPQHF.

This clonotype was seen only once. The library was built for alpha chains, so this beta chain is an off-target read and its size means little. The rearrangement uses TRBV28 and TRBJ2-2; the D gene could be TRBD1 or TRBD2 (5 bases each). The CDR3 has 18 residues. Trimming cost V 3 bases and J 4 bases, with 21 bases left between them. Germline CDR1 MDHEN, CDR2 SYDVKM. The CDR3 loop is CASSLIRGERASTGELFF. Written as DNA, the CDR3 is TGTGCCAGCAGTTTGATCCGAGGGGAGCGCGCTTCCACCGGGGAGCTGTTTTTT. Full variable domain (remainder filled in from reference TRBV28 and TRBJ2-2): DVKVTQSSRYLVKRTGEKVFLECVQDMDHENMFWYRQDPGLGLRLIYFSYDVKMKEKGDIPEGYSVSREKKERFSLILESASTNQTSMYLCASSLIRGERASTGELFFGEGSRLTVL.

Note on this clonotype: Because the library targeted alpha chains, this beta chain is an off-target read whose size means little. The chain uses TRBV12-3 or TRBV12-4 and TRBJ2-1, with D possibly TRBD1 on 6 matching bases. This CDR3 region has 14 residues. Trimming pared 5 bases from V and 5 bases from J, leaving 13 bases between. The CDR3 nucleotides read TGTGCCAGCAGTCAAACTACAGGGCACAATGAGCAGTTCTTC. This codes for CASSQTTGHNEQFF.

As regards this clonotype: The library was built for alpha chains, so this beta chain is an off-target read and its size means little. The chain joins TRBV6-5 to TRBJ2-1; D remains unclear. Germline V gene lookup returns CDR1 MNHEY and CDR2 SVGAGI. Trimming removed 0 bases from V and 0 bases from J, with 0 bases in between. This CDR3 region has 13 residues. The CDR3 loop is CASSYSSYNEQFF. The DNA for the CDR3 is TGTGCCAGCAGTTACTCCTCCTACAATGAGCAGTTCTTC.

About this clonotype itself: Since the library was made to target alpha chains, this beta chain is a stray read and its abundance is not meaningful. V and J are TRBV28 and TRBJ1-4; no clear D. Looked up from germline, CDR1 is MDHEN and CDR2 is SYDVKM. CDR3 size: 15 residues. V was shortened by 5 bases and J by 0 bases, with 10 bases between the two germline ends. The CDR3 protein is CASSPWSSTNEKLFF. CDR3 nucleotide sequence: TGTGCCAGCAGTCCTTGGTCTTCAACTAATGAAAAACTGTTTTTT.

In this sample, this clonotype turned up once. The library was built for alpha chains, so this beta chain is an off-target read and its size means little. The rearrangement uses TRBV9 and TRBJ2-1, with D hard to call. Trimming shortened V by 4 bases and J by 5 bases, and 7 bases separated the two germline ends. The CDR3 spans 12 residues. Per germline, CDR1 SGDLS and CDR2 YYNGEE. The CDR3 DNA sequence: TGTGCCAGCAGCCCGACACACAATGAGCAGTTCTTC. Translated, it gives CASSPTHNEQFF.

With regard to this clonotype: Because this beta chain is a stray read in a library intended to capture alpha chains, its abundance should not be given much weight. The chain employs TRBV6-5 and TRBJ2-7; 9 bases fit TRBD1. The CDR3 sequence is 14 residues long. Trimming removed 8 bases from V and 4 bases from J; junction bases left unmatched: 9. Looked up from germline, CDR1 is MNHEY and CDR2 is SVGAGI. DNA of the CDR3: TGTGCCAGCTGGTCTGGGACAGGGTTTTACGAGCAGTACTTC. Its protein product is CASWSGTGFYEQYF.

For this clonotype: The size of this beta chain means little, since it is a stray read in a library made for alpha chains. V usage is TRBV18 and J usage is TRBJ2-2, with 7 nucleotides matching TRBD2. Trimming removed 3 bases from V and 6 bases from J; junction bases left unmatched: 4. CDR3 size: 14 residues. The germline CDR1 and CDR2 sequences are KGHSH and LQKENI. CDR3 bases: TGTGCCAGCTCACCTTCGGGAGGTGCCGGGGAGCTGTTTTTT. It is translated as CASSPSGGAGELFF.